The next 21 T cell receptor beta chains were all read from a single sample in a study of shared clonotypes between healthy human individuals. Measured with immunoSEQ multiplex PCR; TCRdb has only the in-frame clones, and not every one. The sample lists roughly 1,500,000 clones, 95% to 99% occurring once. Sequenced material: naive CD4+ T cells sorted from blood. Subset meaning: CD45RA+ positively selected. The receptors here all came from a man aged 25 to 40 in good health.

Turning to this clone: This same CDR3 is encoded by further DNA sequences in the sample. The chain employs TRBV20-1 and TRBJ2-3; D is ambiguous. CDR1 and CDR2 (germline): DFQATT, SNEGSKA (reference sequence). V lost 1 base and J lost 6, with 5 bases in between. CDR3 length: 11 residues. CDR3 bases: TGCAGTGCTAGAGTGTTGGATACGCAGTATTTT. Translating it yields CSARVLDTQYF.

The rearrangement uses TRBV11-3 and TRBJ2-1; 8 nucleotides align to TRBD2. CDR3 length: 15 amino acids. CDR1 is SGHNT, CDR2 YENEEA, per germline. Losses at the gene ends were 4 bases for V and 7 bases for J; bases not matched to a gene: 9. CDR3 coding DNA: TGTGCCAGCAGCTCCGGACTAGCCTGGGGAAATGAGCAGTTCTTC. This sequence encodes CASSSGLAWGNEQFF.

The rearrangement joins TRBV5-4 to TRBJ2-7; 9 nucleotides agree with TRBD1. Germline V gene lookup returns CDR1 SGHNT and CDR2 YYREEE (reference sequence). CDR3 length: 16 residues. The V and J ends lost 6 bases and 1 base, in that order; junction bases with no gene match: 11. CDR3 DNA: TGTGCCAGCACCTGGGGGATACAGGGGGCTTCCTACGAGCAGTACTTC. Its translation is CASTWGIQGASYEQYF.

The rearrangement links TRBV5-1 to TRBJ2-7; D is undetermined. The V gene's germline CDR1 is SGHRS and CDR2 YFSETQ. Trimming shortened V by 0 bases and J by 0 bases, and 10 bases separated the two germline ends. This CDR3 contains 15 residues. CDR3 in DNA: TGCGCCAGCAGCTTGGAAGGGCAGCGCTCCTACGAGCAGTACTTC. The encoded protein is CASSLEGQRSYEQYF.

A note on this clone: Distinct nucleotide sequences in the sample also encode this CDR3. The chain is built from TRBV29-1 and TRBJ2-1, with D possibly being TRBD2 (6 bases). Trimming stripped 6 bases from V and 7 bases from J, with 10 bases between. The CDR3 consists of 11 residues. Per germline, CDR1 SQVTM and CDR2 ANQGSEA. CDR3 sequence (DNA): TGCAGCGTGGGACTGGCGAATGAGCAGTTCTTC. It codes for CSVGLANEQFF.

V usage is TRBV5-4 and J usage is TRBJ1-1, with D possibly matching TRBD1 (6 bases). With 3 bases removed from V and 8 bases from J, the gap between germline ends came to 11 bases. The length of the CDR3 is 12 residues. The germline V gene encodes CDR1 SGHNT and CDR2 YYREEE (reference sequence). The CDR3 nucleotides read TGTGCCAGCAGCTGGGGGCCGGGGGAAGCTTTCTTT. Amino acid sequence: CASSWGPGEAFF.

The genes are TRBV28 and TRBJ1-5, with D perhaps TRBD1 (6 bases). The CDR3 has 15 residues. Germline V gene data show CDR1 as MDHEN and CDR2 as SYDVKM. Trimming took off 4 bases at V and 7 bases at J, with 17 bases between the two ends. The CDR3 DNA follows: TGTGCCAGCAGTTCATGGACAGTAAGGAGACAGCCCCAGCATTTT. Amino acids: CASSSWTVRRQPQHF.

Notes on this clone: The same CDR3 can be traced to other DNA sequences in this sample. This chain links TRBV6-1 with TRBJ2-7; 9 bases are a match to TRBD1. CDR1 MNHNS and CDR2 SASEGT come from the germline V gene. The CDR3 extends over 14 amino acids. Trimming cost V 4 bases and J 2 bases; bases outside gene matches: 3. In nucleotides, the CDR3 is TGTGCCAGCAGTGCGGGACAGGGAACCTACGAGCAGTACTTC. Protein sequence: CASSAGQGTYEQYF.

This clone has a handful of counts. The chain carries TRBV5-6 and TRBJ1-5; D uncertain. CDR3 length: 13 amino acids. In germline, CDR1 is SGHDT, CDR2 YYEEEE. Trimming pared 3 bases from V and 4 bases from J, leaving 8 bases between. The DNA for the CDR3 is TGTGCCAGCAGCTCCGGGCCAAATCAGCCCCAGCATTTT. As protein: CASSSGPNQPQHF.

This chain uses TRBV5-5 with TRBJ1-2, with D unresolved. The germline gives CDR1 SGHKS, CDR2 YYEKEE (reference sequence). V lost 4 bases, J lost 8 bases, and 12 bases lay in between. The length of the CDR3 is 12 residues. The CDR3 DNA is TGTGCCAGCAGCGCGCATGGGGTCGGCTACACCTTC. Amino acid sequence: CASSAHGVGYTF.

The chain carries TRBV5-1 and TRBJ2-5, with 12 bases fitting TRBD2. Germline CDR1 reads SGHRS; CDR2 reads YFSETQ. The CDR3 sequence is 15 residues long. Trimming took 4 bases from V and 4 from J; bases not matched to a gene: 5. CDR3 nucleotide sequence: TGCGCCAGCAGCGTGACTAGCGGGAGCGGAGAGACCCAGTACTTC. As protein: CASSVTSGSGETQYF.

This chain connects TRBV5-4 to TRBJ2-3, with 10 bases identical to TRBD2. Germline CDR1 SGHNT, CDR2 YYREEE (reference sequence). Trimming took 3 bases from V and 3 from J; bases not matched to a gene: 7. This CDR3 comprises 16 residues. CDR3 coding DNA: TGTGCCAGCAGCTCACCGGGACTAGCGACAACAGATACGCAGTATTTT. As protein: CASSSPGLATTDTQYF.

The chain links TRBV7-2 to TRBJ2-3, with D perhaps matching TRBD1 (7 bases). Per germline, CDR1 SGHTA and CDR2 FQGNSA. Trimming cost V 2 bases and J 4 bases, with 13 bases left between them. The CDR3 is 15 residues long. The CDR3 sequence is CASSLQGGGPDTQYF. The CDR3 DNA is TGTGCCAGCAGCTTACAGGGGGGAGGCCCAGATACGCAGTATTTT.

The chain carries TRBV5-5 and TRBJ1-4; 7 bases are shared with TRBD1. CDR3 size: 14 residues. The germline gives CDR1 SGHKS, CDR2 YYEKEE (reference sequence). Unmatched junction bases numbered 7, after V lost 4 bases and J lost 7 bases. For the CDR3, the DNA is TGTGCCAGCAGCCGACAGGGACGGGCTGAAAAACTGTTTTTT. Translated: CASSRQGRAEKLFF.

The rearrangement links TRBV18 to TRBJ2-4, with a weak D call TRBD2 (5 bases). Germline loops: CDR1 KGHSH, CDR2 LQKENI. The CDR3 spans 17 residues. The V end was cut by 3 bases, the J end by 1 base, with 16 bases between. Here the CDR3 DNA reads TGTGCCAGCTCACCCTCGACCGGGGTCGGTGCCAAAAACATTCAGTACTTC. Protein product: CASSPSTGVGAKNIQYF.

The V and J genes are TRBV2 and TRBJ2-3; 8 positions agree with TRBD2. The CDR3 spans 13 residues. Germline assignment: CDR1 SNHLY and CDR2 FYNNEI. The ends lost 9 bases at V and 0 bases at J; junction bases unmatched: 2. The CDR3 here is CASGLASTDTQYF. The CDR3 DNA reads as TGTGCCAGTGGACTAGCAAGCACAGATACGCAGTATTTT. The full variable domain, with the rest looked up from reference TRBV2 and TRBJ2-3, is EPEVTQTPSHQVTQMGQEVILRCVPISNHLYFYWYRQILGQKVEFLVSFYNNEISEKSEIFDDQFSVERPDGSNFTLKIRSTKLEDSAMYFCASGLASTDTQYFGPGTRLTVL.

The chain couples TRBV28 to TRBJ2-7; TRBD1 agrees at 7 bases. CDR1 and CDR2 from the germline V gene are MDHEN and SYDVKM. CDR3 size: 14 residues. The trim removed 7 bases at V and 2 bases at J, leaving 8 bases unmatched. The CDR3 reads CASTPGTETYEQYF. DNA for the CDR3: TGTGCCAGCACCCCCGGGACAGAAACCTACGAGCAGTACTTC.

This clone has only one observation. This sequence joins TRBV5-4 and TRBJ2-2, with D hard to call. The V gene lost 2 bases and the J gene lost 0 bases, with 5 bases spanning the gap. There are 14 residues in the CDR3. Germline lookup yields CDR1 SGHNT and CDR2 YYREEE (reference sequence). This CDR3 is CASSLDSNTGELFF. CDR3 nucleotide sequence: TGTGCCAGCAGCTTAGACTCGAACACCGGGGAGCTGTTTTTT. The entire variable domain, with the rest obtained from reference TRBV5-4 and TRBJ2-2, is as follows: ETGVTQSPTHLIKTRGQQVTLRCSSQSGHNTVSWYQQALGQGPQFIFQYYREEENGRGNFPPRFSGLQFPNYSSELNVNALELDDSALYLCASSLDSNTGELFFGEGSRLTVL.

This clone was counted a single time. This CDR3 is also generated by other DNA sequences in the sample. The rearrangement links TRBV18 to TRBJ2-1, with 9 bases that match TRBD1. J lost 8 bases, V lost 3 bases, and 8 bases had no gene match. This CDR3 is 15 amino acids long. CDR1 KGHSH and CDR2 LQKENI come from the germline V gene. CDR3 nucleotide sequence: TGTGCCAGCTCACCTCCGGGACAGGGACTTTATGAGCAGTTCTTC. It encodes CASSPPGQGLYEQFF.

The DNA of the CDR3 is TGTGCCAGCAGACAGGGTTATCCAAATTATGGCTACACCTTC. As protein: CASRQGYPNYGYTF. This chain connects TRBV2 to TRBJ1-2; tentatively, D is TRBD1 (6 bases). V lost 6 bases and J 5 bases, leaving 16 bases between the germline ends. Per germline, CDR1 SNHLY and CDR2 FYNNEI. This CDR3 comprises 14 residues.

V and J are TRBV18 and TRBJ2-2; either TRBD1 or TRBD2 may supply D (5 bases each). This CDR3 contains 16 residues. V dropped 6 bases and J dropped 0 bases, with 14 bases sitting between them. Germline CDR1 is KGHSH and CDR2 is LQKENI. The CDR3 DNA is TGTGCCAGCTCCAATTTGAGGGGTACGAACACCGGGGAGCTGTTTTTT. It specifies CASSNLRGTNTGELFF.